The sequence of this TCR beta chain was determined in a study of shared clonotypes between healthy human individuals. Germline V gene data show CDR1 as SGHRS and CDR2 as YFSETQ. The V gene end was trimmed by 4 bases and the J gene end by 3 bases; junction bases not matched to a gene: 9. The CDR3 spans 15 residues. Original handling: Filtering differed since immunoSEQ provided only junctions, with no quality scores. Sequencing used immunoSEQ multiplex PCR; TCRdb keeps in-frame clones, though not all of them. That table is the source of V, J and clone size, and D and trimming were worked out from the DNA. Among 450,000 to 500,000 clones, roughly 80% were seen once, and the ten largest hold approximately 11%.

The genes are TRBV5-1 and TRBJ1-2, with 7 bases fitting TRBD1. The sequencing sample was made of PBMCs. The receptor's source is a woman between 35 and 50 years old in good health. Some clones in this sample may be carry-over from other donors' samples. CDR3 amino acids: CASSLSTGSDYGYTF. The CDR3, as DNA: TGCGCCAGCAGCCTATCGACAGGGTCAGACTATGGCTACACCTTC.